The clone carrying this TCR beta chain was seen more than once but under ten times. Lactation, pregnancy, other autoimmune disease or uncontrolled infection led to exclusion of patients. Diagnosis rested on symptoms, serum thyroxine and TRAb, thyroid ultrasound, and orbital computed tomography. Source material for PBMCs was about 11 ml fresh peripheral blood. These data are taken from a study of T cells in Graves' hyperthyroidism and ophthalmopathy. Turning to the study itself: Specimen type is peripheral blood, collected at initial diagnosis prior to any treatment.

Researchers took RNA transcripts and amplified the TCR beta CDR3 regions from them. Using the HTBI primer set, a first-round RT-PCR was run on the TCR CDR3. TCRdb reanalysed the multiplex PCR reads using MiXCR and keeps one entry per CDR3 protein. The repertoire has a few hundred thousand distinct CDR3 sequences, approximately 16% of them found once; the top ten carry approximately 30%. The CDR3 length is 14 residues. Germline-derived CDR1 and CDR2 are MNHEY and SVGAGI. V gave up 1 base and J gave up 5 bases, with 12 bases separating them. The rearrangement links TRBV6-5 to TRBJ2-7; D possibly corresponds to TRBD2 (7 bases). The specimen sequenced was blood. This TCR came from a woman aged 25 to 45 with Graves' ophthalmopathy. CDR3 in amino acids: CASSYFGGANEQYF. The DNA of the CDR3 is TGTGCCAGCAGTTACTTTGGGGGGGCAAACGAGCAGTACTTC.